The present TCR beta chain was sequenced within a study of blood T cell repertoires in COVID-19. Turning to the study itself: Collection of acute and convalescent COVID-19 samples took place in the United States, Italy and Spain. The analysed material was cDNA or gDNA that came from T cells, B-cell-depleted T cells, or PBMCs.

The method was immunoSEQ multiplex PCR; TCRdb's version includes in-frame clones alone and lacks a portion of them. The sample consists of under 300,000 clones, approximately 90% of them appearing once. The CDR3 loop spans 17 amino acids. V lost 4 bases and J lost 1; bases outside the gene matches: 7. Germline CDR1 LGHNA, CDR2 YNFKEQ. This clone was seen once. Each participant's cohort was designated according to participant-reported clinical history. V gene TRBV4-2 combines with J gene TRBJ2-5; 12 bases line up with TRBD2. The receptor comes from a man in his forties who had recovered from COVID-19. The material sequenced was PBMCs or T cells enriched from blood (not recorded which). As DNA, the CDR3 is TGTGCCAGCAGCCGCGGCACGACTAGCGGGAGCCAAGAGACCCAGTACTTC. This gives the protein CASSRGTTSGSQETQYF.